These T cell receptor beta chains were read from a single sample in a study of blood T cell repertoires in COVID-19. Profiled with immunoSEQ multiplex PCR; TCRdb holds only in-frame clones, not every one. The table lists 23,000 or so clones, 90% of them singletons, with over 15% in the top ten. The sequenced sample consisted of peripheral blood. The receptors stem from a human donor in a cohort sampled during active COVID-19. Each CDR3 is given with its conserved first and last residue. D genes are given only for firm matches. Some rows have no size entry. The others give once, few or many, or a class for an expanded clone.

TRBV5-4	NA	TRBJ1-5	TRBD1	CASSLEGAWPQHF	TGTGCCAGCAGCTTGGAGGGGGCATGGCCCCAGCATTTT
TRBV6-2/TRBV6-3	NA	TRBJ1-6	NA	CASSPKRDSPLHF	TGTGCCAGCAGCCCCAAACGGGATTCACCCCTCCACTTT
TRBV9	NA	TRBJ1-1	NA	CASSVGDTEAFF	TGTGCCAGCAGCGTGGGAGACACTGAAGCTTTCTTT
TRBV12-5	NA	TRBJ1-5	NA	CASGLVQLSAIGSNQPQHF	TGTGCTAGTGGTTTGGTACAGTTGTCGGCCATTGGGAGCAATCAGCCCCAGCATTTT
TRBV10-3	NA	TRBJ1-1	NA	CAINNAGATEAFF	TGTGCCATCAACAACGCAGGGGCCACTGAAGCTTTCTTT
TRBV6-6	NA	TRBJ1-2	NA	CASSSQGMVGYTF	TGTGCCAGCAGTTCGCAGGGGATGGTTGGCTACACCTTC
TRBV7-7	once	TRBJ2-3	TRBD1	CASSLGTGGGLDTQYF	TGTGCCAGCAGCTTAGGGACAGGGGGCGGGTTGGATACGCAGTATTTT
TRBV5-1	NA	TRBJ2-5	TRBD2	CASSEGTSGPETQYF	TGCGCCAGCAGCGAGGGGACTAGCGGTCCTGAGACCCAGTACTTC
TRBV7-3	NA	TRBJ2-2	NA	CASSQTATGELFF	TGTGCCAGCAGCCAGACAGCCACCGGGGAGCTGTTTTTT
TRBV29-1	NA	TRBJ1-5	TRBD1	CSVETGVGQPQHF	TGCAGCGTTGAAACAGGGGTTGGGCAGCCCCAGCATTTT
TRBV5-4	NA	TRBJ1-5	NA	CASSLWSGGNQPQHF	TGTGCCAGCAGCTTGTGGTCAGGTGGCAATCAGCCCCAGCATTTT
TRBV3-1/TRBV3-2	NA	TRBJ1-2	TRBD1	CASLQGDYGYTF	TGTGCCAGCCTTCAGGGGGACTATGGCTACACCTTC
TRBV4-2	NA	TRBJ1-6	NA	CASSQDLQGGSPLHF	TGTGCCAGCAGCCAAGATTTGCAGGGCGGTTCACCCCTCCACTTT
TRBV5-4	once	TRBJ2-5	NA	CASSLENLRETQYF	TGTGCCAGCAGCTTGGAAAACCTTCGGGAGACCCAGTACTTC
TRBV11-3	once	TRBJ1-1	NA	CASSPAVNTEAFF	TGTGCCAGCAGCCCTGCAGTGAACACTGAAGCTTTCTTT
TRBV6-2/TRBV6-3	once	TRBJ1-2	NA	CASSSSITYGYTF	TGTGCCAGCAGCTCCAGTATAACCTATGGCTACACCTTC